A selection of T cell receptor beta chains follows, all from one sample in a study of cytomegalovirus exposure and HLA in healthy donors. Sequencing used immunoSEQ multiplex PCR; TCRdb keeps in-frame clones, though not all of them. The sample contains around 99,000 clones, less than 80% of which appear only once. Sequenced sample: PBMCs. The receptors were gathered from a woman aged 45-60 years in good health and CMV-seropositive. CDR3s include the opening cysteine and the closing phenylalanine or tryptophan. The order of the fields is J gene, V gene, clone size, D gene, CDR3 protein, CDR3 DNA. The D gene is left open where the match is weak. Size values are once, few and many counts, or a class for expanded clones, and some rows have none.

TRBJ2-5 | TRBV5-1 | - | - | CASSLTTGQETQYF | TGCGCCAGCAGCTTGACGACAGGTCAAGAGACCCAGTACTTC
TRBJ2-3 | TRBV18 | - | TRBD2 | CASSPRGGDTQYF | TGTGCCAGCTCACCGCGGGGGGGAGATACGCAGTATTTT
TRBJ1-1 | TRBV7-2 | - | - | CASSSDRGYTEAFF | TGTGCCAGCAGCTCCGATCGGGGTTACACTGAAGCTTTCTTT
TRBJ2-7 | TRBV7-9 | - | - | CSSSLMQGSYEQYF | TGTTCCAGCAGCTTAATGCAGGGGTCCTACGAGCAGTACTTC
TRBJ1-1 | TRBV19 | - | - | CAQTLEAFF | TGTGCCCAGACATTAGAAGCTTTCTTT
TRBJ1-3 | TRBV6-6 | few | TRBD1 | CASSMTGDGNTIYF | TGTGCCAGCAGTATGACAGGGGATGGAAACACCATATATTTT
TRBJ1-2 | TRBV10-3 | - | TRBD1 | CAISEQGEDGYTF | TGTGCCATCAGTGAACAGGGGGAGGATGGCTACACCTTC
TRBJ1-1 | TRBV1 | - | - | CTSSQVGRAGTGGSNTEAFF | TGCACCAGCAGCCAAGTGGGGAGGGCCGGGACAGGGGGCTCGAACACTGAAGCTTTCTTT
TRBJ2-5 | TRBV29-1 | - | TRBD1 | CSVGTGGARETQYF | TGCAGCGTTGGAACAGGGGGCGCACGAGAGACCCAGTACTTC
TRBJ2-1 | TRBV9 | once | TRBD2 | CASSVVASGRANEQFF | TGTGCCAGCAGCGTAGTTGCGAGCGGGAGGGCCAATGAGCAGTTCTTC
TRBJ2-1 | TRBV5-1 | - | TRBD1 | CASSWQGEYNEQFF | TGCGCCAGCAGCTGGCAGGGGGAGTACAATGAGCAGTTCTTC
TRBJ2-6 | TRBV29-1 | - | TRBD1 | CSVMTGGESGLTF | TGCAGCGTTATGACAGGGGGCGAGAGCGGCCTGACTTTC
TRBJ2-3 | TRBV9 | - | TRBD2 | CASSPRGSGGGATDTQYF | TGTGCCAGCAGCCCCCGTGGTAGCGGGGGAGGGGCCACAGATACGCAGTATTTT
TRBJ2-3 | TRBV6-6 | - | - | CASSYERSTDTQYF | TGTGCCAGCAGTTACGAACGGAGCACAGATACGCAGTATTTT
TRBJ2-7 | TRBV6-6 | few | - | CASSYGAAAYEQYF | TGTGCCAGCAGTTACGGGGCAGCAGCCTACGAGCAGTACTTC
TRBJ1-2 | TRBV2 | - | - | CASSEGRNYGYTF | TGTGCCAGCAGTGAGGGCCGTAACTATGGCTACACCTTC
TRBJ2-2 | TRBV4-1 | once | TRBD2 | CASSQVSGLAGTGELFF | TGCGCCAGCAGCCAAGTTTCAGGACTAGCGGGCACCGGGGAGCTGTTTTTT
TRBJ2-3 | TRBV29-1 | - | TRBD2 | CSVTSATGDTQYF | TGCAGCGTAACTAGCGCTACGGGGGATACGCAGTATTTT
TRBJ1-5 | TRBV23-1 | - | - | CASSQWAGNSNQPQHF | TGCGCCAGCAGTCAATGGGCAGGGAATAGCAATCAGCCCCAGCATTTT
TRBJ1-5 | TRBV6-1 | - | - | CASIGLGGWGRSQHF | TGTGCCAGCATCGGGCTCGGCGGGTGGGGTAGGTCCCAGCATTTT
TRBJ1-1 | TRBV12-5 | - | - | CASGLGAPAYTEAFF | TGTGCTAGTGGGCTGGGGGCACCGGCGTACACTGAAGCTTTCTTT
TRBJ2-5 | TRBV7-9 | - | - | CASSPGSREETQYF | TGTGCCAGCAGCCCCGGGAGTAGGGAAGAGACCCAGTACTTC
TRBJ2-7 | TRBV7-9 | - | TRBD1 | CASSFSGTGRNEQYF | TGTGCCAGCAGCTTCTCCGGGACAGGGAGGAACGAGCAGTACTTC
TRBJ2-3 | TRBV10-3 | - | - | CAISGEGDTQYF | TGTGCCATCAGTGGAGAGGGAGATACGCAGTATTTT
TRBJ1-2 | TRBV6-5 | - | TRBD1 | CASRGTGRYYGYTF | TGTGCCAGCAGGGGGACAGGGCGGTACTATGGCTACACCTTC
TRBJ1-6 | TRBV9 | once | - | CASSVDPGLRSPLHF | TGTGCCAGCAGCGTCGACCCGGGACTTCGGTCACCCCTCCACTTT
TRBJ1-6 | TRBV5-4 | - | - | CASSLLGGEGNSPLHF | TGTGCCAGCAGCTTGTTAGGGGGAGAAGGGAATTCACCCCTCCACTTT
TRBJ1-1 | TRBV7-9 | - | - | CASSTTGTPKAFF | TGTGCCAGCAGCACTACAGGGACGCCGAAAGCTTTCTTT
TRBJ1-3 | TRBV25-1 | once | TRBD1 | CASSESGQGHTIYF | TGTGCCAGCAGTGAATCGGGACAGGGGCACACCATATATTTT
TRBJ2-3 | TRBV6-1 | - | - | CASSGSRVPSTDTQYF | TGTGCCAGCAGTGGGTCCCGGGTCCCTAGCACAGATACGCAGTATTTT
TRBJ2-3 | TRBV19 | few | - | CAVSQPYYTDTQYF | TGTGCCGTTAGTCAGCCATACTACACAGATACGCAGTATTTT
TRBJ2-1 | TRBV15 | - | - | CATSRGSSEFSSYNEQFF | TGTGCCACCAGCAGAGGGTCTAGCGAATTTAGCTCCTACAATGAGCAGTTCTTC
TRBJ1-1 | TRBV19 | many | TRBD1 | CASSMTGRTEAFF | TGTGCCAGTAGTATGACAGGGCGGACTGAAGCTTTCTTT
TRBJ1-2 | TRBV5-1 | - | - | CASSLGHDEGYTF | TGCGCCAGCAGCTTGGGACATGACGAGGGCTACACCTTC
TRBJ2-5 | TRBV5-1 | - | - | CASSPPGGGGETQYF | TGCGCCAGCAGCCCTCCAGGGGGCGGGGGAGAGACCCAGTACTTC
TRBJ1-3 | TRBV5-5 | - | TRBD1 | CASSSGQTGNTIYF | TGTGCCAGCAGCTCGGGACAGACTGGAAACACCATATATTTT
TRBJ2-7 | TRBV18 | - | TRBD2 | CASSLAGGLSSYEQYF | TGTGCCAGCTCGCTAGCGGGGGGCCTTAGCTCCTACGAGCAGTACTTC
TRBJ2-1 | TRBV9 | - | TRBD2 | CASSVTGTRGNNEQFF | TGTGCCAGCAGCGTGACCGGGACTAGAGGAAACAATGAGCAGTTCTTC
TRBJ1-1 | TRBV7-9 | - | - | CASSLPGMNTEAFF | TGTGCCAGCAGCTTGCCGGGAATGAACACTGAAGCTTTCTTT
TRBJ1-1 | TRBV2 | few | TRBD1 | CASLRQGLNTEAFF | TGTGCCAGCCTTAGACAGGGGCTGAACACTGAAGCTTTCTTT
TRBJ2-7 | TRBV5-6 | - | - | CASSQLGTAREPLPYEQYF | TGTGCCAGCAGCCAGCTCGGGACTGCTCGGGAGCCCCTCCCTTACGAGCAGTACTTC
TRBJ2-2 | TRBV28 | few | TRBD1 | CASSPARGQWAGELFF | TGTGCCAGCAGTCCAGCCAGGGGGCAGTGGGCCGGGGAGCTGTTTTTT
TRBJ2-1 | TRBV5-4 | few | - | CASSLGQESYNEQFF | TGTGCCAGCAGCTTGGGACAGGAGTCCTACAATGAGCAGTTCTTC
TRBJ1-1 | TRBV18 | - | TRBD1 | CASSSGTERNTEAFF | TGTGCCAGCTCCTCCGGGACAGAGAGGAACACTGAAGCTTTCTTT
TRBJ2-3 | TRBV13 | - | TRBD2 | CASSSRGSAGERTDTQYF | TGTGCCAGCAGCTCTAGGGGCTCGGCGGGAGAGAGGACAGATACGCAGTATTTT
TRBJ2-7 | TRBV4-3 | - | TRBD2 | CASSQEWGSSGGADEQYF | TGCGCCAGCAGCCAAGAATGGGGGTCTAGCGGGGGGGCCGACGAGCAGTACTTC
TRBJ1-6 | TRBV5-6 | - | - | CASSLAGTRLIWDSPLHF | TGTGCCAGCAGCCTGGCCGGGACAAGGTTGATTTGGGATTCACCCCTCCACTTT
TRBJ2-2 | TRBV5-1 | - | TRBD2 | CASSSGTSGSIGELFF | TGCGCCAGCAGCTCAGGGACTAGCGGGAGTATCGGGGAGCTGTTTTTT
TRBJ2-7 | TRBV25-1 | few | TRBD1 | CASSRQGAYEQYF | TGTGCCAGCTCTAGACAGGGGGCCTACGAGCAGTACTTC
TRBJ2-7 | TRBV7-2 | - | - | CATRGAGSYEQYF | TGTGCCACCCGCGGGGCTGGCTCCTACGAGCAGTACTTC
TRBJ1-6 | TRBV4-3 | few | - | CASSQGGGASSPLHF | TGCGCCAGCAGCCAAGGAGGGGGGGCGAGTTCACCCCTCCACTTT
TRBJ2-2 | TRBV4-3 | - | - | CASSQAIADHTGELFF | TGCGCCAGCAGCCAAGCAATTGCAGATCACACCGGGGAGCTGTTTTTT
TRBJ2-7 | TRBV25-1 | - | - | CASSGTGSYEQYF | TGTGCCAGCAGTGGCACAGGGTCCTACGAGCAGTACTTC